A single sample gave rise to the 6 T cell receptor beta chains below, sequenced in a study of TIL therapy for anti-PD-1-resistant metastatic lung cancer (dated by TCRdb to about 2021). The time point label corresponds to: pre-treatment sample, taken before nivolumab and TIL therapy. The baseline tumor samples were excised metastases, mostly pleural nodules or supraclavicular lymph nodes, taken from the same resection that was used to grow TIL. The immunoSEQ v3 hsTCRB kit was used to amplify TCR beta CDR3 regions from genomic DNA through bias-controlled multiplex PCR. TCRdb stores this immuneACCESS table with in-frame sequences only. Part of the clones is absent; in the studies checked, under half of the shortfall reflects unresolved V genes, and no reason is known for the rest. The sample records roughly 92,000 clones, just over 65% of which are singletons. Around 9.9% of the sample comes from the top ten.

This sample comprised tumor tissue, obtained at baseline. The receptors here all came from a person between 25 and 79 years old with non-small cell lung cancer.

This clone was picked up a small number of times. The rearrangement joins TRBV6-6 to TRBJ2-7, with 14 positions matching TRBD2. Germline V gene sequence: CDR1 MNHNY, CDR2 SVGAGI (reference sequence). J was trimmed by 5 bases and V by 7 bases; bases with no gene match: 4. The CDR3 totals 14 residues. The CDR3 bases are TGTGCCAGCATGGGGACTAGCGGGGGTAACGAGCAGTACTTC. Its protein product is CASMGTSGGNEQYF.

This rearrangement joins TRBV7-9 to TRBJ2-5; 15 bases align to TRBD2. This CDR3 spans 17 amino acids. CDR1 SEHNR and CDR2 FQNEAQ come from the germline V gene (reference sequence). After removal of 5 bases from V and 2 bases from J, the junction contained 6 bases not matched to a gene. As DNA, the CDR3 is TGTGCCAGCAGCCAAGGACTAGCGGGAGGGGGGCAAGAGACCCAGTACTTC. Protein sequence: CASSQGLAGGGQETQYF.

In regard to this clone: Lacking the conserved final phenylalanine or tryptophan, this CDR3 likely reflects a read error. The limits of the CDR3 on the DNA are not certain, so only TCRdb's listed CDR3 is given. The chain recombines TRBV5-6 with TRBJ2-7; the table's D call, TRBD1, has no DNA check behind it. The CDR3 spans 11 residues, counting both ends. Germline V CDR1 and CDR2: SGHDT, YYEEEE. The CDR3 spells CASSAFRTGIL.

This clone was seen a handful of times. The V call is TRBV4-1, the J call TRBJ2-3; D is perhaps TRBD1 (5 bases). There are 16 residues in the CDR3. V was clipped by 0 bases and J by 5 bases, with 15 bases between them. Germline assignment: CDR1 MGHRA and CDR2 YSYEKL. The CDR3 nucleotides read TGCGCCAGCAGCCAAGAGAGTAGGCAGGGTGGAGATACGCAGTATTTT. It is translated as CASSQESRQGGDTQYF.

This clone was recorded only once. The gene calls are TRBV5-4 and TRBJ2-2; D might be TRBD2 (6 bases). Germline CDR1 and CDR2: SGHNT and YYREEE (reference sequence). CDR3 length equals 15 residues. V lost 2 bases and J 6 bases, leaving 14 bases between the germline ends. CDR3 sequence: CASSFTGVEAGELFF. The CDR3 DNA reads TGTGCCAGCAGCTTTACGGGAGTGGAGGCCGGGGAGCTGTTTTTT.

In this sample, this clone turned up once. The chain has TRBV4-3 and TRBJ1-1; TRBD1 matches 7 bases. Per the germline V gene, CDR1 is LGHNA and CDR2 is YSLEER. This CDR3 contains 14 residues. Unmatched junction bases numbered 2, after V lost 4 bases and J lost 0 bases. In DNA, the CDR3 is TGCGCCAGCAGCCCGACAGGGATGAACACTGAAGCTTTCTTT. It translates to CASSPTGMNTEAFF.